The T cell receptor beta chain under discussion was sequenced for a study of shared clonotypes between healthy human individuals. Looking at the study overall: Each donor had three CD4 naive, three CD4 memory, two CD8 naive and one CD8 memory plate.

The CDR3 sequence is 14 residues long. From germline, CDR1 is SGHDT and CDR2 YYEEEE. The V gene lost 6 bases and the J gene lost 4 bases, with 16 bases spanning the gap. This clone was detected ten times or more. Antigen specificity is unknown. Study-wide results and limits: Clonotype sharing across donors was expected to vary with sequencing depth. As a rule, naive subsets had a larger estimated richness than memory subsets. Compared with clonotypes that all four donors shared, non-shared clonotypes had lower generation probabilities.

The protocol was immunoSEQ multiplex PCR, while the TCRdb copy is restricted to in-frame clones and leaves out a portion. Of 950,000 to 1,200,000 clones listed, about 72% are singletons. The chain joins TRBV5-6 to TRBJ1-2, with D unclear. This receptor was identified in a young man in good health. Some clones in this sample may be carry-over from other donors' samples. Sequencing input: memory CD4+ T cells from PBMCs. Stated subset: CD45RA-negative fraction. CDR3 sequence: CASTQTWGSYGYTF. CDR3 nucleotides: TGTGCCAGCACCCAAACGTGGGGAAGCTATGGCTACACCTTC.